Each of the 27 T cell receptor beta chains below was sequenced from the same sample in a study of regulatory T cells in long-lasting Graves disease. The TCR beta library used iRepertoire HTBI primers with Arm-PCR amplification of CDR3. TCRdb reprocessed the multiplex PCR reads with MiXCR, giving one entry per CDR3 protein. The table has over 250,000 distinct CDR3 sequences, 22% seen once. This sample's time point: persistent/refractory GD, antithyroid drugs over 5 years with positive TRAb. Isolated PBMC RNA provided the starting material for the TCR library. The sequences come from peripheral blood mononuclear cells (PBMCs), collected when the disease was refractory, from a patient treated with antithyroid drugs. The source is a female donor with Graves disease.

The CDR3, as DNA: TGTGCCATCAGTGCGGGACAGGGGGTAAACGAGCAGTACTTC. This encodes CAISAGQGVNEQYF. The rearrangement uses TRBV10-3 and TRBJ2-7, with 11 bases that match TRBD1. V was pared by 4 bases and J by 5 bases, with 4 bases of the junction left unmatched. The CDR3 length is 14 residues. Germline values: CDR1 ENHRY, CDR2 SYGVKD.

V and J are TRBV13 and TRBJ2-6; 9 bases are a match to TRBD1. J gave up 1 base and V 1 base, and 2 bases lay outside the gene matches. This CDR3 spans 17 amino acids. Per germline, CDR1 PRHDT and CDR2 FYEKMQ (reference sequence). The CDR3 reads CASSLEGQGSGANVLTF. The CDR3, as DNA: TGTGCCAGCAGCTTAGAGGGACAGGGATCTGGGGCCAACGTCCTGACTTTC.

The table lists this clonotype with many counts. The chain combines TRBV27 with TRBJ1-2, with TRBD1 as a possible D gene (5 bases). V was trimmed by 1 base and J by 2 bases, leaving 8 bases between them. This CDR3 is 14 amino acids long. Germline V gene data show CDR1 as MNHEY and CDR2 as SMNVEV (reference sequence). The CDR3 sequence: CASSLYQGNYGYTF. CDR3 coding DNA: TGTGCCAGCAGTTTATACCAGGGAAACTATGGCTACACCTTC.

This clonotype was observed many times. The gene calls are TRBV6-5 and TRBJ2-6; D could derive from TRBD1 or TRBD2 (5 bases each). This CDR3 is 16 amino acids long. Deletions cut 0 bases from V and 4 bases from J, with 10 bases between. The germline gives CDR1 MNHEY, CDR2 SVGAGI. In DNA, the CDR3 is TGTGCCAGCAGTTACTCAGAGGGGCGCGGGGCCAACGTCCTGACTTTC. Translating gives CASSYSEGRGANVLTF.

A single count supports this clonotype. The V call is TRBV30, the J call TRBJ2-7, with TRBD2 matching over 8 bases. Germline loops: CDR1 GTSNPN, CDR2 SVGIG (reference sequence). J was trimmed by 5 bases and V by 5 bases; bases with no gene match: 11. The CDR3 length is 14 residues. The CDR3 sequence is CAWGPGLGPNEQYF. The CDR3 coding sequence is TGTGCCTGGGGACCGGGACTAGGACCGAACGAGCAGTACTTC.

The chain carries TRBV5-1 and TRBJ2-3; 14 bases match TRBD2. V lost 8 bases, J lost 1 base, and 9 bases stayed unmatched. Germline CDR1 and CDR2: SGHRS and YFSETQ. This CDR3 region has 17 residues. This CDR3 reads CARYRGLAGVGTDTQYF. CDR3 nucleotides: TGCGCCAGATATAGGGGACTAGCGGGAGTAGGCACAGATACGCAGTATTTT.

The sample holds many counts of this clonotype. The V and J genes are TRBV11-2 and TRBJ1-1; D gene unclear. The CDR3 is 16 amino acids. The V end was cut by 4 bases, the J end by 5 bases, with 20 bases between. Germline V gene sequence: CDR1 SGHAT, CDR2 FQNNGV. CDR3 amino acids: CASSWGSLGSRTEAFF. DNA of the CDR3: TGTGCCAGCAGCTGGGGATCTCTGGGGTCAAGGACTGAAGCTTTCTTT.

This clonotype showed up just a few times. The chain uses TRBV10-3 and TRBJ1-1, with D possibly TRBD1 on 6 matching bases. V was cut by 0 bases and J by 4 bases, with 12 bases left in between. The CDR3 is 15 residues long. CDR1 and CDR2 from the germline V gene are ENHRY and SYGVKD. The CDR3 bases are TGTGCCATCAGTGAGTCGGGGGGGGCGCGCACTGAAGCTTTCTTT. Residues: CAISESGGARTEAFF.

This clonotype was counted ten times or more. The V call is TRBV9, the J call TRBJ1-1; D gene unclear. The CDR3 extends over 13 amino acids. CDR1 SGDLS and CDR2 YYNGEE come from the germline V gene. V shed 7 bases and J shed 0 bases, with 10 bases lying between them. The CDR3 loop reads CASSVLMNTEAFF. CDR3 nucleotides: TGTGCCAGCTCAGTTTTAATGAACACTGAAGCTTTCTTT.

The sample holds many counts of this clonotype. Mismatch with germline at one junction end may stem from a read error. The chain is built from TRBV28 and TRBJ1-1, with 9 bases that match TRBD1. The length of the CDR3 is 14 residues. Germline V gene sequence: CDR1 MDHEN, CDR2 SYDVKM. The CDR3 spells CATAGGTGNTEVFF. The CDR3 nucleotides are TGTGCCACCGCTGGAGGGACAGGGAACACTGAAGTTTTCTTT.

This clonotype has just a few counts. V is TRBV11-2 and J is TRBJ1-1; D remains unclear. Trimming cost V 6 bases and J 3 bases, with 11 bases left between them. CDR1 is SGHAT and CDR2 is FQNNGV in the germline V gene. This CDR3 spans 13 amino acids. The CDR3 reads CASSPADYTEAFF. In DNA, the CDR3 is TGTGCCAGCAGTCCGGCCGACTACACTGAAGCTTTCTTT.

Written as DNA, the CDR3 is TGTGCCTCCTCGAGGGGGGGTGGCTACGAGCAGTACTTC. It specifies CASSRGGGYEQYF. The rearrangement links TRBV30 to TRBJ2-7; a weak D match, TRBD2 (7 bases). The CDR3 contains 13 residues. In germline, CDR1 is GTSNPN, CDR2 SVGIG (reference sequence). Trimming removed 7 bases at V and 3 bases at J, with 16 bases between.

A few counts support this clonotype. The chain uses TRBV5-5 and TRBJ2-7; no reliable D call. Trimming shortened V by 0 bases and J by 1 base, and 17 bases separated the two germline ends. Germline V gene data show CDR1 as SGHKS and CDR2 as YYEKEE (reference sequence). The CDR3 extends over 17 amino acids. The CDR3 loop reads CASSLAPFSVGSYEQYF. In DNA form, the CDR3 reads TGTGCCAGCAGCTTGGCGCCTTTTTCGGTAGGATCCTACGAGCAGTACTTC.

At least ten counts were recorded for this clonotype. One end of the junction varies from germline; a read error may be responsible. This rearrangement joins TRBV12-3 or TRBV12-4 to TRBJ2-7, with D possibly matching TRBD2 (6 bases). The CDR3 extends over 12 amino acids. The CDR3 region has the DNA TGTGCCAGCGTCTACTGGGGAGGTGAACTCCACTTC. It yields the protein CASVYWGGELHF.

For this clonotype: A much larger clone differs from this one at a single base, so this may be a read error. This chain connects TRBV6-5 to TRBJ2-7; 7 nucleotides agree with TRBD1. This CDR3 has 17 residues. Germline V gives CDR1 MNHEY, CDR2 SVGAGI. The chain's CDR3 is CAGSLTINRGPSYEQYF. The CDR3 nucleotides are TGTGCCGGCAGTTTAACTATAAACAGGGGACCTTCCTACGAGCAGTACTTC.

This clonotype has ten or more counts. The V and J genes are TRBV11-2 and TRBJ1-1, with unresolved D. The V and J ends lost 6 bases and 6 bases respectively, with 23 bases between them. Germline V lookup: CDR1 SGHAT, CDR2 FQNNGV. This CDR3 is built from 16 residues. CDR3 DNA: TGTGCCAGCAGGAAACCCGGTCGGGCCGCTGGCCCTGAAGCTTTCTTT. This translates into CASRKPGRAAGPEAFF.

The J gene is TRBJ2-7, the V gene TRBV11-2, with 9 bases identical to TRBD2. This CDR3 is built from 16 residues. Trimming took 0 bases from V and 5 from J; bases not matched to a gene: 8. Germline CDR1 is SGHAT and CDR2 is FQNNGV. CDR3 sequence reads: CASSLDGAGGSHEQYF. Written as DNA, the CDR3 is TGTGCCAGCAGCTTAGATGGGGCGGGAGGGTCCCACGAGCAGTACTTC.

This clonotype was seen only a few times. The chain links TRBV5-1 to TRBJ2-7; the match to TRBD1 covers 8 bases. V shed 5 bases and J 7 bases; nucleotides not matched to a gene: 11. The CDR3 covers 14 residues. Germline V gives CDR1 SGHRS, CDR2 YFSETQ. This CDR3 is CASSVGDRSSEQYF. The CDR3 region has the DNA TGCGCCAGCAGTGTTGGGGACAGGTCGTCGGAGCAGTACTTC.

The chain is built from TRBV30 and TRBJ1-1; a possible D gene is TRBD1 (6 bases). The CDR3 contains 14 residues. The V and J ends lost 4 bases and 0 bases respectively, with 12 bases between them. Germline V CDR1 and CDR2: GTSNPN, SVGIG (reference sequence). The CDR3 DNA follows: TGTGCCTGGACAGGGGTCGCAATGAACACTGAAGCTTTCTTT. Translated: CAWTGVAMNTEAFF.

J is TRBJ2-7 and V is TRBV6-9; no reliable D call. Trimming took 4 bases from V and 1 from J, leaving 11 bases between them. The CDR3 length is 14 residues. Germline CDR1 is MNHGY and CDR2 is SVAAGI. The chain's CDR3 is CASSFDLESYEQYF. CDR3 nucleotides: TGTGCCAGCAGTTTCGACCTCGAATCCTACGAGCAGTACTTC.

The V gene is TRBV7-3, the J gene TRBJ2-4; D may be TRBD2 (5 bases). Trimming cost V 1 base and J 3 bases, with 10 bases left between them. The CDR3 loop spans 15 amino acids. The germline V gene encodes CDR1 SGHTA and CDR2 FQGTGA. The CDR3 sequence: CASSLRGFGKNIQYF. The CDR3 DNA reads TGTGCCAGCAGCTTAAGAGGGTTTGGCAAAAACATTCAGTACTTC. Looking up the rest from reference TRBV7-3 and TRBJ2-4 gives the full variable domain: GAGVSQTPSNKVTEKGKYVELRCDPISGHTALYWYRQSLGQGPEFLIYFQGTGAADDSGLPNDRFFAVRPEGSVSTLKIQRTERGDSAVYLCASSLRGFGKNIQYFGAGTRLSVL.

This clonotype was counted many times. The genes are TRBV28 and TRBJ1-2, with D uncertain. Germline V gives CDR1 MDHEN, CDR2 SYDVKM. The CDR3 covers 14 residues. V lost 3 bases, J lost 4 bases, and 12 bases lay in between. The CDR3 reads CASSFDSLVYGYTF. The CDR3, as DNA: TGTGCCAGCAGTTTCGACTCCCTCGTCTATGGCTACACCTTC.

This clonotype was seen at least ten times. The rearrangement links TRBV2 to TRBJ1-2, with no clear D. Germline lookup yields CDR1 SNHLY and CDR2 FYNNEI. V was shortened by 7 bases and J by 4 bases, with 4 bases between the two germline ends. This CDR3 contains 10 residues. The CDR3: CASIAYGYTF. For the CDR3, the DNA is TGTGCCAGCATCGCCTATGGCTACACCTTC.

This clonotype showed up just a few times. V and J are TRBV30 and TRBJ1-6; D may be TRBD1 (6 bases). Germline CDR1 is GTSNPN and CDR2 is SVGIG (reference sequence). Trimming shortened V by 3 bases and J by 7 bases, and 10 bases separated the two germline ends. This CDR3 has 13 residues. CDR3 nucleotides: TGTGCCTGGAGCTCGCAGGGGAATTCACCCCTCCACTTT. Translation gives CAWSSQGNSPLHF.

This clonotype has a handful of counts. CDR3 DNA: TGTGCCAGCAGCTTAGTGTCGGGGACTAGCGGGAGGGCAAGCGAGCAGTACTTC. Residues: CASSLVSGTSGRASEQYF. This chain joins TRBV7-2 and TRBJ2-7; 16 bases map to TRBD2. The CDR3 is 18 residues long. Germline V lookup: CDR1 SGHTA, CDR2 FQGNSA. V lost 1 base to trimming and J lost 6 bases; unmatched junction nucleotides: 9.

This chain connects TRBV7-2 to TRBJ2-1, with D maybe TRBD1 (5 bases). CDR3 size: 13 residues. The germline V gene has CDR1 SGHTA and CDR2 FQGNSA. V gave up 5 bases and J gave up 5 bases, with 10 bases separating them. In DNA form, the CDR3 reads TGTGCCAGCAGCGTGGGGCTCCACAATGAGCAGTTCTTC. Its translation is CASSVGLHNEQFF.

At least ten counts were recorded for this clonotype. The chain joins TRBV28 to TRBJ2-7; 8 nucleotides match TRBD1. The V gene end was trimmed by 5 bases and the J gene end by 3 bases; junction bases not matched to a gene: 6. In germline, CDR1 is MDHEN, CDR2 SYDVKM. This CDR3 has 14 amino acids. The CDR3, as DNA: TGTGCCAGCAGTGCTGCGGACAGGGACTACGAGCAGTACTTC. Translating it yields CASSAADRDYEQYF.